The present T cell receptor (beta chain) was sequenced within a study of spatial heterogeneity in lung cancer. Study summary: Sequence detection consistently recorded a greater number of beta-chain than alpha-chain sequences. TCR and UMI combinations that were unique each appeared, on average, more than ten times in raw reads.

Time point noted: sample taken at primary tumor resection. Researchers sequenced whole RNA taken from tumor, nontumor lung or frozen PBMC without sorting. V lost 0 bases, J lost 3 bases, and 5 bases lay in between. CDR3 length: 13 residues. Germline V gene sequence: CDR1 SGHTA, CDR2 FQGTGA. Ten or more counts support this clonotype. TCRdb re-called the 5' RACE reads through MiXCR, storing one row per CDR3 protein. The data show under 80,000 distinct CDR3 sequences, 6.3% seen once. This chain joins TRBV7-3 and TRBJ1-1; D is unclear. Sequencing used PBMCs, obtained at surgery. The sequence was obtained from a female donor with early-stage non-small cell lung cancer. Here the CDR3 DNA reads TGTGCCAGCAGCTTAACGGAATACACTGAAGCTTTCTTT. Protein: CASSLTEYTEAFF.